The 7 T cell receptor beta chains reported below all come from one sample, sequenced in a study of beta chain features in type 1 diabetes. The study's findings and limits: In all four CD4+ subsets, TCRB CDR3 length was significantly, moderately reduced in type 1 diabetes.

Expressed TCRB transcripts were sequenced because the entire RNA isolate underwent reverse transcription. Repertoires were generated with immunoSEQ multiplex PCR, while TCRdb's copy carries only in-frame clones and drops some. The profile covers around 56,000 clones, with roughly 50% appearing a single time and about 2.4% taken by the ten largest. The antigens for these receptors are not known. Sequences were obtained from Tregs from blood. These receptors all come from a woman between 40 and 55 years old with type 1 diabetes.

This chain connects TRBV5-1 to TRBJ1-6; 10 nucleotides agree with TRBD1. Unmatched junction bases numbered 11, after V lost 5 bases and J lost 6 bases. Per the germline V gene, CDR1 is SGHRS and CDR2 is YFSETQ. The CDR3 length is 17 residues. The CDR3 DNA reads TGCGCCAGCAGACCAGGGACAGGGGCTTTGTTTAATTCACCCCTCCACTTT. Amino acids: CASRPGTGALFNSPLHF.

V is TRBV5-1 and J is TRBJ2-5, with D unresolved. The V and J ends lost 4 bases and 3 bases respectively, with 7 bases between them. The CDR3 loop spans 12 amino acids. Germline V lookup: CDR1 SGHRS, CDR2 YFSETQ. CDR3 protein: CASSPNEETQYF. The DNA of the CDR3 is TGCGCCAGCAGCCCTAACGAAGAGACCCAGTACTTC. The full variable domain, its missing parts supplied by reference TRBV5-1 and TRBJ2-5, is KAGVTQTPRYLIKTRGQQVTLSCSPISGHRSVSWYQQTPGQGLQFLFEYFSETQRNKGNFPGRFSGRQFSNSRSEMNVSTLELGDSALYLCASSPNEETQYFGPGTRLLVL.

This clone occurred a few times. This chain uses TRBV7-2 with TRBJ2-7; D may be TRBD2 (6 bases). The germline gives CDR1 SGHTA, CDR2 FQGNSA. Trimming cost V 2 bases and J 11 bases, with 13 bases left between them. The CDR3 is made up of 12 amino acids. CDR3 DNA: TGTGCCAGCAGCTTAACGGGGGAGTCGGAGTACTTC. Encoded protein: CASSLTGESEYF.

This clone appeared a few times. V usage is TRBV7-9 and J usage is TRBJ1-1; D is uncertain. Germline V gene sequence: CDR1 SEHNR, CDR2 FQNEAQ (reference sequence). Trimming took off 1 base at V and 6 bases at J, with 9 bases between the two ends. This CDR3 has 13 amino acids. The CDR3 DNA reads TGTGCCAGCAGCTTAGGATTTGCGCCTGAAGCTTTCTTT. This codes for CASSLGFAPEAFF.

The chain combines TRBV29-1 with TRBJ1-1, with a possible D match to TRBD1 (6 bases). The CDR3 has 12 amino acids. Per germline, CDR1 SQVTM and CDR2 ANQGSEA. Between the trimmed V and J ends, which lost 7 bases and 3 bases, there was a span of 12 bases. CDR3 loop: CSGGGQYTEAFF. CDR3 bases: TGCAGCGGCGGCGGACAGTACACTGAAGCTTTCTTT.

The rearrangement joins TRBV4-3 to TRBJ1-5; D ambiguous. CDR3 size: 16 residues. The ends were cut back, 2 bases at V and 7 bases at J, with 18 bases in the middle. Germline V gene sequence: CDR1 LGHNA, CDR2 YSLEER. Here the CDR3 reads CASSQSRRGIVQPQHF. CDR3 in DNA: TGCGCCAGCAGCCAATCTCGGAGAGGGATAGTACAGCCCCAGCATTTT.

Only a few counts were recorded for this clone. The chain uses TRBV10-3 and TRBJ1-6; D call uncertain. The CDR3 extends over 14 amino acids. The V end lost 8 bases, the J end lost 5 bases, and 13 bases lay between the germline ends. Germline loops: CDR1 ENHRY, CDR2 SYGVKD. In nucleotides, the CDR3 is TGTGCCATCGGCCCGACAAGAGATAATTCACCCCTCCACTTT. Protein: CAIGPTRDNSPLHF.